This TCR beta chain comes out of a study of blood T cell repertoires in COVID-19. Study summary: The origin of the acute and convalescent COVID-19 samples was the United States, Italy and Spain. Sample material is recorded as cDNA or gDNA derived from T cells, B-cell-depleted T cells, or PBMCs.

Authors' analysis steps: Amplification of reference gene primers was used by the study to estimate nucleated cell counts. Repertoires were generated with immunoSEQ multiplex PCR, while TCRdb's copy carries only in-frame clones and drops some. That table gives V, J and clone size, and the DNA gave D and trimming. The sample gives 200,000 or so clones, about 86% of which show up once; around 15% is in the top ten. V shed 4 bases and J 4 bases; nucleotides not matched to a gene: 6. Germline loops: CDR1 SGHDT, CDR2 YYEEEE. This CDR3 region has 14 residues. The J gene is TRBJ1-1, the V gene TRBV5-6, with 8 bases fitting TRBD1. Sequenced input: peripheral blood. The TCR originated in a man aged 25 to 40 with active or convalescent COVID-19. The CDR3 DNA reads TGTGCCAGCAGCCCGGCAGGGGGCCGCACTGAAGCTTTCTTT. Its protein product is CASSPAGGRTEAFF.